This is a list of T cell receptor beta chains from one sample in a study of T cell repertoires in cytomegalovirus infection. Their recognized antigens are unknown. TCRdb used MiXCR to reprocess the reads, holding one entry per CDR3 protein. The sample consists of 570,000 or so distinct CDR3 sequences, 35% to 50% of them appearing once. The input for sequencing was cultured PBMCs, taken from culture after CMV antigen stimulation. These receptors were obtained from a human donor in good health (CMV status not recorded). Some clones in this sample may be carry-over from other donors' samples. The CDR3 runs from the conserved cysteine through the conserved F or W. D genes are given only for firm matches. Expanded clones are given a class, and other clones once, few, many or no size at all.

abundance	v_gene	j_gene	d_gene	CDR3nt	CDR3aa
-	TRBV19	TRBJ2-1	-	TGTGCCAGTAGTATCAACTCCGGGCCTCCGGGGTTCTTC	CASSINSGPPGFF
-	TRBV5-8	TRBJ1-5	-	TGTGCCAGCAGCTTGGACGGTAAGGGGCCCCAGCATTTT	CASSLDGKGPQHF
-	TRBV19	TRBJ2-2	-	TGTGCCAGTAGTACGGTAGCGGCGAACACCGGGGAGCTGTTTTTT	CASSTVAANTGELFF
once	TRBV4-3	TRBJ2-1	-	TGCGCCAGCAGCCAAGAAATTGTGGGGGAGCAGTTCTTC	CASSQEIVGEQFF
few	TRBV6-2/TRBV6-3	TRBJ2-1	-	TGTGCCAGCAGTTACCAGGGGAGCTCCTACAATGAGCAGTTCTTC	CASSYQGSSYNEQFF
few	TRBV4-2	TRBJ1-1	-	TGTGCCAGCAGCCAGAAGCCGAACACTGAAGCTTTCTTT	CASSQKPNTEAFF
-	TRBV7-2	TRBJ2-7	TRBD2	TGTGCCAGCAGCACGCTAGCGGGAGCTCTCGAGCAGTACTTC	CASSTLAGALEQYF
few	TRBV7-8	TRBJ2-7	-	TGTGCCAGCAGCTTCGGCCCGGAGGGGGAGCAGTACTTC	CASSFGPEGEQYF
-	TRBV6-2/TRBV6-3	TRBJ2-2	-	TGTGCCAGGGGATACACCGGGGAGCTGTTTTTT	CARGYTGELFF
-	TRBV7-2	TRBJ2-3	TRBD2	TGTGCCAGCAGCTTCTCGGCTAGCGGGAGCCCAGATACGCAGTATTTT	CASSFSASGSPDTQYF
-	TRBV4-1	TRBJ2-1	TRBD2	TGCGCCAGCAGCCAAGGGGTAGGACTAGCGGGAGCCCCAACCTACAATGAGCAGTTCTTC	CASSQGVGLAGAPTYNEQFF
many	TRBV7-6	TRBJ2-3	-	TGTGCCAGCAGCTTAGCCGATGGGACAGATACGCAGTATTTT	CASSLADGTDTQYF
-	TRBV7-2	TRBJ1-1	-	TGTGCCAGCAGTCTAGTTGGGGCGAACACTGAAGCTTTATTT	CASSLVGANTEALF
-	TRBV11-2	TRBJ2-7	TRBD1	TGTGCCAGCAGACCCTTCGGGACAGGGTACTACGAGCAGTACTTC	CASRPFGTGYYEQYF
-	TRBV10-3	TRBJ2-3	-	TGTGCCATCAGTCCCGGGGTCTCCACAGATACGCAGTATTTT	CAISPGVSTDTQYF
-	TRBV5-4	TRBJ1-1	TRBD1	TGTGCCAGCAGCATGACAGGGGGGACCACTGAAGCTTTCTTT	CASSMTGGTTEAFF
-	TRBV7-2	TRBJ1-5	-	TGTGCCAGCAGCATCCGGGACATGAATCAGCCCCAGCATTTT	CASSIRDMNQPQHF
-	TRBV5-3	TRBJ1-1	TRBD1	TGTGCCAGCAGCTTGGTCGCAGGGGGGGACACTGAAGCTTTCTTT	CASSLVAGGDTEAFF
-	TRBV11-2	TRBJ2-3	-	TGTGCCAGCAGCTTAGGCCCAGGTGGGGGTGTCACAGATAAGCAGTATTTT	CASSLGPGGGVTDKQYF
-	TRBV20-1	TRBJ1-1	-	TGCAGTGCTAGAGACCTCAGGGGAAGCTCCTTGAACACTGAAGCTTTCTTT	CSARDLRGSSLNTEAFF
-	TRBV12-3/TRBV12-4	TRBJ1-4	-	TGTGCCAGCAGCCGCCCCGGGGCAGGCGCTAATGAAAAACTGTTTTTT	CASSRPGAGANEKLFF
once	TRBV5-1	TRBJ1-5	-	TGCGCCAGCACCCAAGAGGGGTCCGGGCCCCAGCATTTT	CASTQEGSGPQHF
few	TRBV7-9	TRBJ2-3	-	TGTGCCAGCGCCCAAGAGGCAGGGTTGACAGATACGCAGTATTTT	CASAQEAGLTDTQYF
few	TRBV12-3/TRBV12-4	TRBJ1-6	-	TGTGCCAGCAGCACCCAGGGTAACCCTTCACCCCTCCACTTT	CASSTQGNPSPLHF
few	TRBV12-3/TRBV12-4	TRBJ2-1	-	TGTGCCACCCTTCCTAGCTCCTACAATGAGCAGTTCTTC	CATLPSSYNEQFF
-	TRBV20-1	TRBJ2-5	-	TGCAGTGCTGGGGACCAAGAGACCCAGTACTTC	CSAGDQETQYF
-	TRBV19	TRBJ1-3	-	TGTGCCAGTAGTCGACAACTAGGCAGAGGAAACACCATATATTTT	CASSRQLGRGNTIYF
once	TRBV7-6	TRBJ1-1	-	TGTGCCAGCAGCTTAAGATTGGCGGAGAACACTGAAGCTTTCTTT	CASSLRLAENTEAFF
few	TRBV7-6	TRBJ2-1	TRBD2	TGTGCCAGCAGCCACTTGGGGGGTAGCGGGGGCCTAGCGGAGCAGTTCTTC	CASSHLGGSGGLAEQFF
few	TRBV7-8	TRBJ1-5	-	TGTGCCAGCAGCTTATACGGAGGGATACTTAGCAATCAGCCCCAGCATTTT	CASSLYGGILSNQPQHF
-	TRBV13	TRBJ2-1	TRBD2	TGTGCCAGCAGCACACCGAGGACTAGCGGGGGAGGTGAGCAGTTCTTC	CASSTPRTSGGGEQFF
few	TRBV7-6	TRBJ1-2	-	TGTGCCAGCAGCTCTGGGACTATGGGTGGCTACACCTTC	CASSSGTMGGYTF
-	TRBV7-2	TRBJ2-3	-	TGTGCCAGCAGCCAAGGCGTTCGCACAGATACGCAGTATTTT	CASSQGVRTDTQYF
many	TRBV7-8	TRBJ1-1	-	TGTGCCAGCAGCTCCTTGCGGGGGACTGAAGCTTTCTTT	CASSSLRGTEAFF
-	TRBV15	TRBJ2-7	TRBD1	TGTGCCACCAGCAGGCTGGGACAGGGCTACGAGCAGTACTTC	CATSRLGQGYEQYF
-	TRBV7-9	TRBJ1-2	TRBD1	TGTGCCAGCAGAACGGACAGGGGGACTTATGGCTACACCTTC	CASRTDRGTYGYTF
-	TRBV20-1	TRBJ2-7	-	TGCAGTGCTAGAGATCCACAAAGGGATCCCTACGAGCAGTACTTC	CSARDPQRDPYEQYF
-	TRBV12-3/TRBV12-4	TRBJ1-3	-	TGTGCCAGCAGTTTACAGATTTGGGCTGGGAACACCATATATTTT	CASSLQIWAGNTIYF
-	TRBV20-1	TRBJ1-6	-	TGCATTGCACAACAGACTAATTCACCCCTCCACTTT	CIAQQTNSPLHF
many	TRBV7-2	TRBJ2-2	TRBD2	TGTGCCAGCAGCGTAGTTGGACTAGCGGGAGTGGGCCCCGGGGAGCTGTTTTTT	CASSVVGLAGVGPGELFF
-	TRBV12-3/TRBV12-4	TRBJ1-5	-	TGTGCCAGCAGTCGGGCGCCTCAGGGTTACTATCAGCCCCAGCATTTT	CASSRAPQGYYQPQHF
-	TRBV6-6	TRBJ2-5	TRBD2	TGTGCCAGCAGCCCTGGGAGCGGGGGTGCTTGGTACCAAGAGACCCAGTACTTC	CASSPGSGGAWYQETQYF
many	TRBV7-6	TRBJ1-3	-	TGTGCCAGCAGCCGGGGCGTCTCTGGAAACACCATATATTTT	CASSRGVSGNTIYF
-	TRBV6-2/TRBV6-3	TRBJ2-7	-	TGTGCCTGCAGTTCCCCGGGACGCCTCTTAACCTACGAGCAGTACTTC	CACSSPGRLLTYEQYF